This T cell receptor beta chain was obtained from a study of T cell responses to AZD1222 COVID-19 vaccine. Findings and caveats of the study: Spike-specific TCR depth and breadth grew after two AZD1222 doses. The repertoires were collected only after the peak T cell response. It should be noted that donors were predominantly white British and more often female, and clonal diversity was possibly underestimated.

Sequencing used immunoSEQ multiplex PCR; TCRdb keeps in-frame clones, though not all of them. The sample lists around 140,000 clones, roughly 92% occurring once. The ends were cut back, 3 bases at V and 0 bases at J, with 15 bases in the middle. Germline values: CDR1 LNHDA, CDR2 SQIVND (reference sequence). The CDR3 is made up of 16 amino acids. In the case of this clone: Its antigen remains unknown.

The input for sequencing was peripheral blood, taken on day 0 of AZD1222 vaccination. This chain uses TRBV19 with TRBJ2-7; D is ambiguous. The clonotype comes from an adult in good health. CDR3 region: CASSIGPAIDSYEQYF. CDR3 sequence (DNA): TGTGCCAGTAGTATCGGCCCGGCTATCGACTCCTACGAGCAGTACTTC.